This TCR beta chain is drawn from a study of blood T cell repertoires in COVID-19. Study information: The cDNA or gDNA used as material had been derived from T cells, B-cell-depleted T cells, or PBMCs.

Produced via immunoSEQ multiplex PCR; TCRdb's table is partial and in-frame only. The profile covers about 400,000 clones, with roughly 87% appearing a single time and roughly 1.9% taken by the ten largest. Study members were between 18 and 89 years old and lived in approximately 25 US regions. Clinical histories supplied by participants themselves formed the basis of cohort assignment. V lost 2 bases and J lost 8, with 15 bases in between. Per the germline V gene, CDR1 is SNHLY and CDR2 is FYNNEI. The CDR3 consists of 14 residues. The rearrangement joins TRBV2 to TRBJ1-2; D call uncertain. Specimen: PBMCs or T cells enriched from blood (not recorded which). The clonotype was recovered from a woman aged 40 to 50 with acute COVID-19. The CDR3 is CASSEKEERRGYTF. DNA for the CDR3: TGTGCCAGCAGTGAAAAGGAGGAAAGGCGAGGCTACACCTTC.